The entry below gives a single TCR beta chain sequence along with its context. The sample is drawn from a study of blood T cell repertoires in COVID-19. Study overall: Specimens from acute and convalescent COVID-19 originated in the United States, Italy and Spain. From T cells, B-cell-depleted T cells, or PBMCs came the material, which was cDNA or gDNA.

J was trimmed by 5 bases and V by 5 bases; bases with no gene match: 9. The CDR3 is made up of 14 amino acids. Per germline, CDR1 SGHRS and CDR2 YFSETQ. Libraries were prepared by immunoSEQ multiplex PCR; TCRdb keeps only in-frame clonotypes and omits some of them. The data contain some 200,000 clones, roughly 79% of them singletons. The cohort comprised adults aged 18 to 89 years residing in 20 to 30 US areas. Participants' reported clinical history set cohort assignment. This chain connects TRBV5-1 to TRBJ2-5; 7 bases align to TRBD2. The sequence was collected from a woman aged 50 to 65 with acute COVID-19. The sequenced material came from PBMCs or T cells enriched from blood (not recorded which). The CDR3 DNA reads TGCGCCAGCAGTCGGGACGGGGGGATGGAGACCCAGTACTTC. Protein: CASSRDGGMETQYF.